The next 23 T cell receptor beta chains were all read from a single sample in a study of control samples from healthy donors and cancer patients. Repertoires were generated with immunoSEQ multiplex PCR, while TCRdb's copy carries only in-frame clones and drops some. The sample yields over 150,000 clones, roughly 95% seen once. Sequencing input: blood. Receptors originate from a woman aged 25-40 years in good health.

The chain recombines TRBV5-1 with TRBJ1-6; D is possibly TRBD1 (6 bases). CDR3 length: 13 amino acids. The V gene lost 4 bases and the J gene lost 7 bases, with 9 bases spanning the gap. Per the germline V gene, CDR1 is SGHRS and CDR2 is YFSETQ. The CDR3 is CASSLDRNSPLHF. The CDR3 region has the DNA TGCGCCAGCAGCCTAGACAGGAATTCACCCCTCCACTTT.

The chain carries TRBV30 and TRBJ1-3; D unresolved. Germline lookup yields CDR1 GTSNPN and CDR2 SVGIG (reference sequence). Deletions cut 2 bases from V and 7 bases from J, with 3 bases between. CDR3 length: 10 amino acids. CDR3: CAWSSNTIYF. The CDR3 coding sequence is TGTGCCTGGAGTAGTAACACCATATATTTT. Filled out from reference TRBV30 and TRBJ1-3, the complete variable domain reads SQTIHQWPATLVQPVGSPLSLECTVEGTSNPNLYWYRQAAGRGLQLLFYSVGIGQISSEVPQNLSASRPQDRQFILSSKKLLLSDSGFYLCAWSSNTIYFGEGSWLTVV.

V is TRBV28 and J is TRBJ1-1; TRBD1 matches at 8 bases. The J segment lost 3 bases and the V segment lost 6 bases, leaving 9 bases of the junction unmatched. CDR1 is MDHEN and CDR2 is SYDVKM in the germline V gene. The CDR3 runs to 15 residues. CDR3 residues: CASSTGGSGDTEAFF. The CDR3 bases are TGTGCCAGCAGCACAGGGGGTAGTGGCGACACTGAAGCTTTCTTT.

This clone was seen a handful of times. V usage is TRBV27 and J usage is TRBJ2-7; 8 bases match TRBD1. The germline CDR1 and CDR2 sequences are MNHEY and SMNVEV (reference sequence). J lost 0 bases, V lost 4 bases, and 5 bases had no gene match. The CDR3 runs to 15 residues. CDR3 coding DNA: TGTGCCAGCAGTTCCCGGACAGGGAACTCCTACGAGCAGTACTTC. Translating it yields CASSSRTGNSYEQYF.

The genes are TRBV6-5 and TRBJ1-3; no clear D gene. Germline values: CDR1 MNHEY, CDR2 SVGAGI. The CDR3 contains 16 residues. Trimming cost V 1 base and J 0 bases, with 10 bases left between them. The CDR3 nucleotides read TGTGCCAGCAGTTACTTGGGCGCGGACTCTGGAAACACCATATATTTT. This encodes CASSYLGADSGNTIYF.

The chain combines TRBV7-9 with TRBJ2-3; D unclear. This CDR3 spans 13 amino acids. Trimming shortened V by 6 bases and J by 2 bases, and 9 bases separated the two germline ends. Germline lookup yields CDR1 SEHNR and CDR2 FQNEAQ (reference sequence). Written as DNA, the CDR3 is TGTGCCAGCAGGGAAGCGAACACAGATACGCAGTATTTT. Its translation: CASREANTDTQYF.

The chain uses TRBV5-4 and TRBJ2-3; the D call may be TRBD1 or TRBD2 (5 bases each). V dropped 2 bases and J dropped 2 bases, with 12 bases sitting between them. CDR1 is SGHNT and CDR2 is YYREEE in the germline V gene (reference sequence). The CDR3 runs to 15 residues. As DNA, the CDR3 is TGTGCCAGCAGCTTTTATCGGGGCCCCACAGATACGCAGTATTTT. Its protein product is CASSFYRGPTDTQYF.

The chain is built from TRBV11-2 and TRBJ2-1, with 7 nucleotides matching TRBD2. The germline CDR1 and CDR2 sequences are SGHAT and FQNNGV. This CDR3 spans 14 amino acids. V shed 6 bases and J 2 bases; nucleotides not matched to a gene: 4. Here the CDR3 DNA reads TGTGCCAGCAGTCGGAGCGGGGCCTACAATGAGCAGTTCTTC. Protein sequence: CASSRSGAYNEQFF.

V usage is TRBV4-2 and J usage is TRBJ2-1; D is unresolved. The V end lost 6 bases, the J end lost 9 bases, and 12 bases lay between the germline ends. Per germline, CDR1 LGHNA and CDR2 YNFKEQ. The CDR3 contains 12 residues. CDR3 sequence reads: CASRGKRGEQFF. In DNA, the CDR3 is TGTGCCAGCAGAGGAAAACGTGGTGAGCAGTTCTTC.

The chain combines TRBV6-6 with TRBJ2-1; D might be TRBD1 (6 bases). The CDR3 is made up of 15 amino acids. The ends were cut back, 0 bases at V and 9 bases at J, with 15 bases in the middle. Germline V gives CDR1 MNHNY, CDR2 SVGAGI (reference sequence). The CDR3 region is CASSYSSQGYGEQFF. DNA of the CDR3: TGTGCCAGCAGTTACTCGTCACAGGGATACGGTGAGCAGTTCTTC.

The chain recombines TRBV10-1 with TRBJ1-1; no clear D. Germline V gives CDR1 WNHNN, CDR2 SYGVQD (reference sequence). CDR3 size: 13 residues. Trimming took off 3 bases at V and 1 base at J, with 6 bases between the two ends. CDR3 coding DNA: TGCGCCAGCAGTGAAGTATGGAACACTGAAGCTTTCTTT. This encodes CASSEVWNTEAFF.

This chain connects TRBV5-1 to TRBJ2-4, with 7 bases matching TRBD1. V shed 3 bases and J 1 base; nucleotides not matched to a gene: 7. From germline, CDR1 is SGHRS and CDR2 YFSETQ. CDR3 length equals 16 residues. DNA of the CDR3: TGCGCCAGCAGCTACCTAGAGACAGGGGCCAAAAACATTCAGTACTTC. This translates into CASSYLETGAKNIQYF.

V gene TRBV28 combines with J gene TRBJ1-3, with D possibly matching TRBD1 (5 bases). V was cut by 6 bases and J by 7 bases, with 19 bases left in between. CDR3 length: 15 amino acids. Germline CDR1 MDHEN, CDR2 SYDVKM. Written as DNA, the CDR3 is TGTGCCAGCAGCCGAACCTCGGGACTGGGGAACACCATATATTTT. It specifies CASSRTSGLGNTIYF.

This clone appeared a single time. The rearrangement uses TRBV28 and TRBJ1-5; 8 nucleotides line up with TRBD1. The CDR3 has 14 residues. Germline lookup yields CDR1 MDHEN and CDR2 SYDVKM. V gave up 6 bases and J gave up 4 bases; unmatched junction bases: 5. The CDR3 loop reads CASRQTGVNQPQHF. The CDR3 region has the DNA TGTGCCAGCAGGCAGACAGGGGTAAATCAGCCCCAGCATTTT.

The rearrangement joins TRBV4-1 to TRBJ2-7, with D possibly TRBD2 on 7 matching bases. Trimming removed 1 base at V and 5 bases at J, with 15 bases between. Germline loops: CDR1 MGHRA, CDR2 YSYEKL. The CDR3 has 15 amino acids. The CDR3: CASSQVAGAADEQYF. The CDR3 DNA sequence: TGCGCCAGCAGCCAAGTTGCGGGGGCCGCGGACGAGCAGTACTTC.

V and J are TRBV6-5 and TRBJ1-2, with TRBD1 identical over 7 bases. Trimming removed 1 base from V and 1 base from J; junction bases left unmatched: 3. The length of the CDR3 is 15 residues. Per germline, CDR1 MNHEY and CDR2 SVGAGI. CDR3 protein: CASSYFTGDNYGYTF. Written as DNA, the CDR3 is TGTGCCAGCAGTTACTTCACAGGGGATAACTATGGCTACACCTTC.

As DNA, the CDR3 is TGTGCCAGTAGTGCGGCCGGGACAGCCTCTACTAACTATGGCTACACCTTC. Translating it yields CASSAAGTASTNYGYTF. V gene TRBV19 combines with J gene TRBJ1-2; 7 bases line up with TRBD1. This CDR3 has 17 amino acids. Germline V CDR1 and CDR2: LNHDA, SQIVND (reference sequence). Unmatched junction bases numbered 12, after V lost 5 bases and J lost 0 bases.

The rearrangement uses TRBV9 and TRBJ1-5, with 7 positions matching TRBD1. CDR1 is SGDLS, CDR2 YYNGEE, per germline. The CDR3 is 12 residues long. V lost 7 bases, J lost 2 bases, and 0 bases stayed unmatched. For the CDR3, the DNA is TGTGCCAGCGGACAGGGCAATCAGCCCCAGCATTTT. It is translated as CASGQGNQPQHF.

The V and J genes are TRBV18 and TRBJ1-4; D call uncertain. V was trimmed by 6 bases and J by 5 bases, leaving 4 bases between them. There are 11 residues in the CDR3. The germline V gene encodes CDR1 KGHSH and CDR2 LQKENI. This CDR3 reads CASSRNEKLFF. The CDR3 DNA reads as TGTGCCAGCTCGCGAAATGAAAAACTGTTTTTT.

This chain joins TRBV18 and TRBJ1-1; D gene unclear. The V gene's germline CDR1 is KGHSH and CDR2 LQKENI. The CDR3 is made up of 13 amino acids. V was trimmed by 2 bases and J by 3 bases, leaving 7 bases between them. DNA for the CDR3: TGTGCCAGCTCACCAGGGCTGGACACTGAAGCTTTCTTT. Translated: CASSPGLDTEAFF.

The chain has TRBV5-6 and TRBJ2-7, with TRBD2 matching over 9 bases. This CDR3 is 15 amino acids long. The germline gives CDR1 SGHDT, CDR2 YYEEEE. Trimming cost V 0 bases and J 2 bases; bases outside gene matches: 3. CDR3 protein: CASSLGASGTYEQYF. The CDR3 DNA is TGTGCCAGCAGCTTGGGGGCTAGCGGGACCTACGAGCAGTACTTC.

The rearrangement joins TRBV27 to TRBJ2-5; 9 positions match TRBD1. V lost 6 bases and J lost 2; bases outside the gene matches: 4. Germline assignment: CDR1 MNHEY and CDR2 SMNVEV (reference sequence). This CDR3 is 14 amino acids long. The CDR3 loop reads CASSRTGAQETQYF. In DNA form, the CDR3 reads TGTGCCAGCAGCCGGACAGGGGCTCAAGAGACCCAGTACTTC.

The rearrangement links TRBV2 to TRBJ2-3; TRBD2 aligns across 10 bases. This CDR3 has 14 amino acids. J was trimmed by 3 bases and V by 7 bases; bases with no gene match: 4. CDR1 is SNHLY and CDR2 is FYNNEI in the germline V gene. The DNA of the CDR3 is TGTGCCAGCAAACTAGCGGGATGGACAGATACGCAGTATTTT. This encodes CASKLAGWTDTQYF.